The clone carrying this TCR beta chain was counted at least ten times. Its antigen is still unknown. The CDR3 extends over 13 amino acids. V was cut by 5 bases and J by 4 bases, with 14 bases left in between. The V gene's germline CDR1 is DFQATT and CDR2 SNEGSKA (reference sequence). Patients had received no treatment of any kind before thyroid surgery. These data come from a study of metastatic and nonmetastatic thyroid tumors. Study conclusions and caveats: It was reported that TCR beta diversity was significantly higher in malignant thyroid tumors than benign nodules, in blood and tumor.

In the original analysis: Clinicopathological groups supplied CDR3 differences that were used to build a distant-metastasis classifier for papillary thyroid cancer. Using MiXCR, TCRdb reanalyzed the PCR reads. For this entry, the V and J calls and clone size follow TCRdb and not the study's own pipeline. Of around 28,000 clones listed, 15% to 20% were seen once; the top ten hold about 4.8%. The source is a female donor with papillary thyroid cancer or a benign thyroid nodule (not recorded which). Some clones in this sample may be carry-over from other donors' samples. The sample consisted of blood. V usage is TRBV20-1 and J usage is TRBJ1-2, with D uncertain. CDR3 bases: TGCAGTGCTGCCTTGAAACAAGGCTATGGCTACACCTTC. Its protein product is CSAALKQGYGYTF.